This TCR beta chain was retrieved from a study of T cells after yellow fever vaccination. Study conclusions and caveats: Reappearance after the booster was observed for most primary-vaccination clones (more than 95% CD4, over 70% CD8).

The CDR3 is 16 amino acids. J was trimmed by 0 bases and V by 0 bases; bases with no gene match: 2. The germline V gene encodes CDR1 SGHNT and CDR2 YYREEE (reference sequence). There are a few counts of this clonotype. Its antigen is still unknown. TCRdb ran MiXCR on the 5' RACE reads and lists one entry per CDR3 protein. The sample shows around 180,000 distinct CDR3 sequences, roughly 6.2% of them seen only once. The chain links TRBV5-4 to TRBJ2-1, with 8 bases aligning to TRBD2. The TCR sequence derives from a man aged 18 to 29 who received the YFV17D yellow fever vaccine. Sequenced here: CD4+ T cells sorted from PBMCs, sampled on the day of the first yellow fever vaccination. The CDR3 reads CASSLARGGSYNEQFF. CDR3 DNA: TGTGCCAGCAGCTTGGCCCGGGGGGGCTCCTACAATGAGCAGTTCTTC.